The 27 T cell receptor beta chains reported below all come from one sample, sequenced in a study of cytomegalovirus exposure and HLA in healthy donors. Primers included in the PCR were 60 Vbeta and 13 Jbeta primers. The data were produced by immunoSEQ multiplex PCR, yet TCRdb's version contains in-frame clones alone and is incomplete. Counted here are approximately 38,000 clones, 65% to 90% occurring once; the ten biggest clones make up roughly 10%. Sequenced input: PBMCs. The receptors shown here come from a woman aged 18-29 years in good health and CMV-seropositive.

The rearrangement joins TRBV11-2 to TRBJ2-7; no reliable D call. CDR3 size: 14 residues. V lost 5 bases to trimming and J lost 3 bases, with 14 bases between them. CDR1 and CDR2 from the germline V gene are SGHAT and FQNNGV. CDR3: CASSGLSSRYEQYF. CDR3 DNA sequence: TGTGCCAGCAGCGGGCTGTCCTCCCGCTACGAGCAGTACTTC.

This clone has only one observation. The genes are TRBV15 and TRBJ1-1; no clear D gene. CDR3 size: 13 residues. Trimming took off 3 bases at V and 3 bases at J, with 8 bases between the two ends. Germline CDR1 is LNHNV and CDR2 is YYDKDF (reference sequence). The CDR3 nucleotides read TGTGCCACCAGCAGGGACGGGGACACTGAAGCTTTCTTT. Amino acid sequence: CATSRDGDTEAFF. The full variable domain, completed using reference TRBV15 and TRBJ1-1, is DAMVIQNPRYQVTQFGKPVTLSCSQTLNHNVMYWYQQKSSQAPKLLFHYYDKDFNNEADTPDNFQSRRPNTSFCFLDIRSPGLGDTAMYLCATSRDGDTEAFFGQGTRLTVV.

The chain recombines TRBV30 with TRBJ1-1; 8 bases are shared with TRBD1. Germline loops: CDR1 GTSNPN, CDR2 SVGIG (reference sequence). The CDR3 has 14 amino acids. J lost 4 bases, V lost 2 bases, and 6 bases had no gene match. The CDR3 is CAWSTQGVSTEAFF. As DNA, the CDR3 is TGTGCCTGGAGTACACAGGGGGTGAGCACTGAAGCTTTCTTT.

The CDR3 region has the DNA TGTGCCTGGAGTGTACGGGGGAGCGAGCAGTACTTC. This encodes CAWSVRGSEQYF. The chain uses TRBV30 and TRBJ2-7; maybe TRBD2 (6 bases). Germline lookup yields CDR1 GTSNPN and CDR2 SVGIG (reference sequence). This CDR3 comprises 12 residues. Trimming shortened V by 0 bases and J by 6 bases, and 9 bases separated the two germline ends.

The table lists this clone with a few counts. The gene calls are TRBV19 and TRBJ2-4; 7 nucleotides align to TRBD1. Germline V gene lookup returns CDR1 LNHDA and CDR2 SQIVND (reference sequence). V was pared by 9 bases and J by 9 bases, with 11 bases of the junction left unmatched. The CDR3 runs 13 residues. The CDR3: CASSEQGSGIQYF. DNA of the CDR3: TGTGCCAGCTCCGAACAGGGGAGTGGCATTCAGTACTTC.

The V and J genes are TRBV11-2 and TRBJ2-7, with D maybe TRBD2 (5 bases). Germline CDR1 reads SGHAT; CDR2 reads FQNNGV. CDR3 length: 11 residues. With 8 bases removed from V and 9 bases from J, the gap between germline ends came to 14 bases. The CDR3 loop reads CASRSGLWQYF. CDR3 nucleotides: TGTGCCAGCCGCTCCGGACTGTGGCAGTACTTC.

The V and J genes are TRBV6-1 and TRBJ1-6; 8 nucleotides align to TRBD1. The CDR3 covers 12 residues. V lost 10 bases, J lost 10 bases, and 6 bases stayed unmatched. Germline lookup yields CDR1 MNHNS and CDR2 SASEGT. The CDR3 region is CATDRGPSPLHF. The CDR3 DNA reads as TGTGCCACCGACAGGGGACCCTCACCCCTCCACTTT.

This sequence joins TRBV7-2 and TRBJ2-1; TRBD2 is a possible D gene (6 bases). The V and J ends lost 5 bases and 9 bases respectively, with 14 bases between them. The CDR3 has 13 residues. From germline, CDR1 is SGHTA and CDR2 FQGNSA. CDR3 DNA sequence: TGTGCCAGCAGCCGGCGACTAGATGGTGAGCAGTTCTTC. Amino acids: CASSRRLDGEQFF. Complete variable domain (other parts from reference TRBV7-2 and TRBJ2-1): GAGVSQSPSNKVTEKGKDVELRCDPISGHTALYWYRQSLGQGLEFLIYFQGNSAPDKSGLPSDRFSAERTGGSVSTLTIQRTQQEDSAVYLCASSRRLDGEQFFGPGTRLTVL.

This chain links TRBV11-2 with TRBJ2-4; D is possibly TRBD1 (5 bases). Trimming pared 8 bases from V and 2 bases from J, leaving 16 bases between. This CDR3 contains 15 residues. CDR1 is SGHAT, CDR2 FQNNGV, per germline. This CDR3 is CASAQLKGTKNIQYF. The CDR3 DNA reads TGTGCCAGCGCCCAGCTAAAGGGGACCAAAAACATTCAGTACTTC. Variable domain in full (rest from reference TRBV11-2 and TRBJ2-4): EAGVAQSPRYKIIEKRQSVAFWCNPISGHATLYWYQQILGQGPKLLIQFQNNGVVDDSQLPKDRFSAERLKGVDSTLKIQPAKLEDSAVYLCASAQLKGTKNIQYFGAGTRLSVL.

In its sample, this clone was seen a few times. This rearrangement joins TRBV6-5 to TRBJ1-1; 7 bases match TRBD1. The germline V gene encodes CDR1 MNHEY and CDR2 SVGAGI. The CDR3 length is 14 residues. Trimming cost V 6 bases and J 7 bases; bases outside gene matches: 11. The CDR3 protein is CASSPRQGGGEAFF. DNA of the CDR3: TGTGCCAGCAGCCCAAGACAGGGAGGAGGTGAAGCTTTCTTT.

The chain combines TRBV16 with TRBJ1-3; D gene unclear. The CDR3 runs to 17 residues. Germline CDR1 reads KGHSY; CDR2 reads FQNENV. Trimming shortened V by 3 bases and J by 0 bases, and 15 bases separated the two germline ends. Here the CDR3 DNA reads TGTGCCAGCAGCCACTGGGCGGCGGGGAGCTCTGGAAACACCATATATTTT. This gives the protein CASSHWAAGSSGNTIYF.

This clone was seen just once. This sequence joins TRBV7-3 and TRBJ2-1, with D possibly matching TRBD2 (6 bases). The germline V gene encodes CDR1 SGHTA and CDR2 FQGTGA. Trimming took off 6 bases at V and 10 bases at J, with 28 bases between the two ends. This CDR3 spans 17 amino acids. The CDR3 bases are TGTGCCAGCAGTCGCGGGCCCCGGGACTGGCGGGAAGGGGAGCAGTTCTTC. Amino acid sequence: CASSRGPRDWREGEQFF.

V is TRBV10-2 and J is TRBJ2-2, with 14 bases that match TRBD2. Trimming took 4 bases from V and 6 from J; bases not matched to a gene: 1. The CDR3 is 15 amino acids. The germline CDR1 and CDR2 sequences are WSHSY and SAAADI. CDR3 sequence: CASSGLAGGPGELFF. The CDR3 region has the DNA TGCGCCAGCAGTGGACTAGCGGGGGGGCCCGGGGAGCTGTTTTTT.

DNA for the CDR3: TGTGCCAGCAGTTACTCTCGGGGATGGGGGGGGCAAGCTTTCTTT. It specifies CASSYSRGWGGQAFF. This rearrangement joins TRBV6-5 to TRBJ1-1; possibly TRBD1 for D (6 bases). CDR3 size: 15 residues. Trimming took off 0 bases at V and 9 bases at J, with 17 bases between the two ends. Germline loops: CDR1 MNHEY, CDR2 SVGAGI.

In nucleotides, the CDR3 is TGTGCCAGCAGCTTTGGACAGGGGGAGACCCAGTACTTC. It yields the protein CASSFGQGETQYF. This chain connects TRBV7-2 to TRBJ2-5, with TRBD1 matching 9 bases. The germline V gene has CDR1 SGHTA and CDR2 FQGNSA. The V gene end was trimmed by 3 bases and the J gene end by 5 bases; junction bases not matched to a gene: 1. CDR3 length: 13 residues.

This clone was found a few times. The V and J genes are TRBV2 and TRBJ2-2; D call uncertain. V was shortened by 4 bases and J by 7 bases, with 7 bases between the two germline ends. The CDR3 runs 12 residues. Germline V gene lookup returns CDR1 SNHLY and CDR2 FYNNEI. The CDR3 is CASSAPVGELFF. The CDR3 DNA follows: TGTGCCAGCAGTGCCCCGGTCGGGGAGCTGTTTTTT.

In regard to this clone: An end of the junction does not agree with germline; a read error may underlie this. The V and J genes are TRBV5-4 and TRBJ2-7, with D possibly TRBD2 on 5 matching bases. The germline CDR1 and CDR2 sequences are SGHNT and YYREEE (reference sequence). The CDR3 extends over 13 amino acids. CDR3 protein: CVSSPLGGNEQYF. The CDR3 DNA follows: TGTGTCAGCAGCCCCCTCGGAGGAAACGAGCAGTACTTC.

V is TRBV15 and J is TRBJ2-5; D is unresolved. This CDR3 has 17 residues. Trimming removed 8 bases at V and 4 bases at J, with 26 bases between. Germline V gene lookup returns CDR1 LNHNV and CDR2 YYDKDF (reference sequence). The CDR3 bases are TGTGCCACCGAGTCCGGGTTGGGTCATTCCGCGTTAGAGACCCAGTACTTC. Amino acid sequence: CATESGLGHSALETQYF. Full variable domain (missing parts from reference TRBV15 and TRBJ2-5): DAMVIQNPRYQVTQFGKPVTLSCSQTLNHNVMYWYQQKSSQAPKLLFHYYDKDFNNEADTPDNFQSRRPNTSFCFLDIRSPGLGDTAMYLCATESGLGHSALETQYFGPGTRLLVL.

This clone appeared a few times. This chain connects TRBV13 to TRBJ2-7; weak D call: TRBD2 (6 bases). Per the germline V gene, CDR1 is PRHDT and CDR2 is FYEKMQ (reference sequence). The ends were cut back, 5 bases at V and 4 bases at J, with 18 bases in the middle. The CDR3 loop spans 15 amino acids. CDR3 loop: CASSPPGLPNYEQYF. The DNA for the CDR3 is TGTGCCAGCAGCCCCCCGGGACTTCCTAATTACGAGCAGTACTTC.

This clone occurred once. The rearrangement uses TRBV7-9 and TRBJ2-5, with D perhaps matching TRBD1 (5 bases). Trimming cost V 1 base and J 3 bases, with 9 bases left between them. Germline V gene data show CDR1 as SEHNR and CDR2 as FQNEAQ (reference sequence). CDR3 size: 14 residues. The CDR3, as DNA: TGTGCCAGCAGCTTAGATCAGGGAAAAGAGACCCAGTACTTC. Its translation is CASSLDQGKETQYF.

The chain carries TRBV4-2 and TRBJ1-6; D is possibly TRBD1 (5 bases). Germline values: CDR1 LGHNA, CDR2 YNFKEQ. Trimming shortened V by 5 bases and J by 6 bases, and 14 bases separated the two germline ends. CDR3 length: 15 amino acids. The CDR3: CASSGGVKGNSPLHF. CDR3 coding DNA: TGTGCCAGCAGCGGAGGGGTAAAGGGTAATTCACCCCTCCACTTT.

The chain recombines TRBV7-9 with TRBJ2-7; maybe TRBD1 (5 bases). Germline V gene sequence: CDR1 SEHNR, CDR2 FQNEAQ (reference sequence). V was shortened by 1 base and J by 6 bases, with 16 bases between the two germline ends. The CDR3 has 15 amino acids. The CDR3 DNA sequence: TGTGCCAGCAGCTTAGATGGCGCAGGGTCGGCCGAGCAGTACTTC. This translates into CASSLDGAGSAEQYF.

The chain joins TRBV15 to TRBJ2-7; 7 nucleotides line up with TRBD2. The CDR3 totals 14 residues. Germline loops: CDR1 LNHNV, CDR2 YYDKDF (reference sequence). Trimming took 4 bases from V and 5 from J; bases not matched to a gene: 8. CDR3 sequence (DNA): TGTGCCACCAGCACCCGGACTAGTCAGAACGAGCAGTACTTC. Protein sequence: CATSTRTSQNEQYF.

This chain connects TRBV20-1 to TRBJ2-3; D is uncertain. The CDR3 runs to 11 residues. V lost 4 bases and J lost 4, with 6 bases in between. Germline CDR1 DFQATT, CDR2 SNEGSKA (reference sequence). CDR3 in DNA: TGCAGTGCTACCCCCGCAGATACGCAGTATTTT. As protein: CSATPADTQYF.

The gene calls are TRBV5-4 and TRBJ2-1, with 10 bases fitting TRBD2. This CDR3 region has 14 residues. The V segment lost 4 bases and the J segment 8 bases; nucleotides outside the gene matches: 6. CDR1 is SGHNT, CDR2 YYREEE, per germline (reference sequence). The CDR3 region has the DNA TGTGCCAGCAGCCTTAGCGGGAGGCCGGATGAGCAGTTCTTC. It codes for CASSLSGRPDEQFF.

This chain links TRBV6-5 with TRBJ2-2; D gene ambiguous. V lost 2 bases and J 7 bases, leaving 8 bases between the germline ends. The CDR3 totals 13 residues. Germline V gene sequence: CDR1 MNHEY, CDR2 SVGAGI. CDR3 sequence (DNA): TGTGCCAGCAGTTACGAGACGGGCGGGGAGCTGTTTTTT. This codes for CASSYETGGELFF.

The chain carries TRBV7-2 and TRBJ2-1; 7 bases agree with TRBD1. The CDR3 runs 16 residues. V gave up 5 bases and J gave up 1 base; unmatched junction bases: 8. Germline V lookup: CDR1 SGHTA, CDR2 FQGNSA. As DNA, the CDR3 is TGTGCCAGCAGCCCGACCGGGACAGCGTCCTACAATGAGCAGTTCTTC. It codes for CASSPTGTASYNEQFF.